This TCR beta chain originates from a study of shared clonotypes between healthy human individuals. Study-wide results and caveats: Unshared clonotypes carried lower generation probabilities than those common to all four donors.

About this clone: The antigen is not known.

Authors' processing steps: ImmunoSEQ gave junction-only sequences without quality scores, so filtering differed. Sequencing was performed with immunoSEQ multiplex PCR; in TCRdb, only in-frame clones are kept and a portion is missing. The V and J calls and the clone size are those of that table, but D and trimming were determined from the DNA. The sample consists of some 690,000 clones, roughly 87% of them appearing once. None of the donors, who were healthy HIV-negative adults, had recently had acute infections or vaccinations. CD45RO+ cells and CCR7-negative CD45RA+ TemRA cells were combined as CD8 memory. V lost 4 bases, J lost 2 bases, and 9 bases lay in between. Germline V gene lookup returns CDR1 MNHEY and CDR2 SMNVEV (reference sequence). The CDR3 contains 13 residues.

The receptor was isolated from a man between 18 and 29 years old in good health. Some clones in this sample may be carry-over from other donors' samples. The source material was memory CD8+ T cells from PBMCs. Subset denoted: CD45RO+ cells pooled with CCR7-negative TemRA cells. This chain links TRBV27 with TRBJ2-7; D is ambiguous. The CDR3, as DNA: TGTGCCAGCAGTTCATTTCCGACCTACGAGCAGTACTTC. It translates to CASSSFPTYEQYF.